This TCR beta chain was recovered during a study of OX40 agonist ivuxolimab in advanced cancers. Repertoires were generated with immunoSEQ multiplex PCR, while TCRdb's copy carries only in-frame clones and drops some. The profile covers roughly 77,000 clones, with over 70% appearing a single time and more than 3.5% taken by the ten largest. Germline loops: CDR1 SGHNT, CDR2 YENEEA. Trimming took off 3 bases at V and 1 base at J, with 6 bases between the two ends. The CDR3 sequence is 13 residues long. This clonotype was sampled from an adult with an advanced solid tumor such as melanoma, head and neck, liver or kidney cancer. The chain is built from TRBV11-3 and TRBJ1-2, with D hard to call. The sequencing here drew on CD4+ or CD8+ T cells sorted from blood, taken in a trial of the OX40 agonist ivuxolimab. CDR3 protein: CASSLQDNYGYTF. In DNA form, the CDR3 reads TGTGCCAGCAGCTTGCAGGATAACTATGGCTACACCTTC.